Below are 8 T cell receptor beta chains sequenced from a single sample in a study of blood T cell repertoires in COVID-19. Clones were sequenced by immunoSEQ multiplex PCR, and TCRdb holds only the in-frame ones, with some missing. This table holds about 430,000 clones, around 90% found once. Sample: peripheral blood. These receptors all stem from a man younger than 30 with COVID-19, enrolled during active disease.

V is TRBV5-5 and J is TRBJ2-1, with 8 nucleotides matching TRBD1. V gave up 2 bases and J gave up 6 bases; unmatched junction bases: 7. The V gene's germline CDR1 is SGHKS and CDR2 YYEKEE (reference sequence). The CDR3 is made up of 15 amino acids. The CDR3 reads CASSFRRQGFNEQFF. In DNA form, the CDR3 reads TGTGCCAGCAGCTTCAGGAGACAGGGGTTCAATGAGCAGTTCTTC. Looking up the rest from reference TRBV5-5 and TRBJ2-1 gives the full variable domain: DAGVTQSPTHLIKTRGQQVTLRCSPISGHKSVSWYQQVLGQGPQFIFQYYEKEERGRGNFPDRFSARQFPNYSSELNVNALLLGDSALYLCASSFRRQGFNEQFFGPGTRLTVL.

The chain uses TRBV5-4 and TRBJ2-5; TRBD2 agrees at 8 bases. CDR1 is SGHNT and CDR2 is YYREEE in the germline V gene (reference sequence). The CDR3 sequence is 17 residues long. J lost 4 bases, V lost 0 bases, and 11 bases had no gene match. Here the CDR3 DNA reads TGTGCCAGCAGCTTGGAGATCAGCGGGAGTGCTGGAGAGACCCAGTACTTC. It is translated as CASSLEISGSAGETQYF.

The chain links TRBV11-2 to TRBJ1-4, with 7 nucleotides matching TRBD1. CDR1 SGHAT and CDR2 FQNNGV come from the germline V gene. V dropped 5 bases and J dropped 7; count of bases not matched to a gene: 7. The CDR3 is 14 residues long. The CDR3 region has the DNA TGTGCCAGCAGCCAGGGGACAGCGGGTGAAAAACTGTTTTTT. This encodes CASSQGTAGEKLFF. The variable domain in full, completed from reference TRBV11-2 and TRBJ1-4, reads EAGVAQSPRYKIIEKRQSVAFWCNPISGHATLYWYQQILGQGPKLLIQFQNNGVVDDSQLPKDRFSAERLKGVDSTLKIQPAKLEDSAVYLCASSQGTAGEKLFFGSGTQLSVL.

This chain's CDR3 is CASSGDQPQHF. The CDR3 DNA reads as TGTGCCAGCAGCGGAGATCAGCCCCAGCATTTT. The chain joins TRBV12-3 or TRBV12-4 to TRBJ1-5; D not resolved. V was shortened by 6 bases and J by 5 bases, with 5 bases between the two germline ends. The CDR3 sequence is 11 residues long.

The rearrangement joins TRBV27 to TRBJ2-5; possibly TRBD1 for D (5 bases). There are 13 residues in the CDR3. Per the germline V gene, CDR1 is MNHEY and CDR2 is SMNVEV (reference sequence). The V end lost 5 bases, the J end lost 1 base, and 8 bases lay between the germline ends. The chain's CDR3 is CASSDSLQETQYF. As DNA, the CDR3 is TGTGCCAGCAGTGACAGTCTCCAAGAGACCCAGTACTTC.

This chain joins TRBV5-3 and TRBJ2-2; the D gene is possibly TRBD2 (5 bases). TRBV5-3 is an ORF for which the function is uncertain. CDR3 length: 15 residues. The germline V and J ends were trimmed by 4 bases and 5 bases, with 15 bases remaining between them. This chain's CDR3 is CARSPRAEETGELFF. Here the CDR3 DNA reads TGTGCCAGAAGCCCTAGGGCGGAGGAGACCGGGGAGCTGTTTTTT.

The V and J genes are TRBV6-5 and TRBJ2-7, with 7 bases lining up with TRBD1. Germline assignment: CDR1 MNHEY and CDR2 SVGAGI. The CDR3 contains 15 residues. V trimming: 9 bases; J trimming: 5 bases; junction bases outside the gene matches: 16. The CDR3 protein is CASLASETGSHEQYF. CDR3 DNA sequence: TGTGCCAGTCTTGCTTCCGAGACAGGGTCCCACGAGCAGTACTTC.

About this clone: It is unclear where the CDR3 begins or ends on the DNA, so no DNA is shown, and the CDR3 is as TCRdb lists it. The chain combines TRBV21-1 with TRBJ2-7; no DNA check was done on the table's D call, TRBD1. TRBV21-1 is a recognized pseudogene. The CDR3 is 9 amino acids long, termini counted. CDR3 residues: CAIFGQGAF.